These 23 T cell receptor beta chains came from one sample sequenced in a study of shared clonotypes between healthy human individuals. Clones were read by immunoSEQ multiplex PCR, and TCRdb kept only the in-frame ones, dropping some. The sample has more than 1 million clones; about four fifths are singletons. The sequenced sample was memory CD4+ T cells from PBMCs. Subset indicated: CD45RA-negative fraction. All receptors derive from a man aged 18 to 29 in good health. Some clones in this sample may be carry-over from other donors' samples.

Details on this clone: This CDR3 is also generated by other DNA sequences in the sample. This rearrangement joins TRBV5-1 to TRBJ2-1; unclear D gene. The CDR3 length is 14 residues. Trimming removed 0 bases at V and 1 base at J, with 5 bases between. Germline V lookup: CDR1 SGHRS, CDR2 YFSETQ. The CDR3 sequence is CASSLEGSYNEQFF. CDR3 bases: TGCGCCAGCAGCTTGGAGGGATCCTACAATGAGCAGTTCTTC.

The chain links TRBV28 to TRBJ2-5; D is uncertain. Germline CDR1 is MDHEN and CDR2 is SYDVKM. The CDR3 loop spans 13 amino acids. Deletions cut 3 bases from V and 4 bases from J, with 9 bases between. The CDR3 protein is CASSLNGRETQYF. The CDR3 nucleotides read TGTGCCAGCAGTTTGAATGGGCGAGAGACCCAGTACTTC. The full variable domain, rest sourced from reference TRBV28 and TRBJ2-5, is DVKVTQSSRYLVKRTGEKVFLECVQDMDHENMFWYRQDPGLGLRLIYFSYDVKMKEKGDIPEGYSVSREKKERFSLILESASTNQTSMYLCASSLNGRETQYFGPGTRLLVL.

A remark on this clone: In the same sample, other DNA sequences code for this CDR3. V gene TRBV29-1 combines with J gene TRBJ2-5; 12 nucleotides agree with TRBD2. Germline V gene sequence: CDR1 SQVTM, CDR2 ANQGSEA. Unmatched junction bases numbered 0, after V lost 5 bases and J lost 5 bases. The CDR3 is 12 amino acids. For the CDR3, the DNA is TGCAGCGTTCTAGCGGGAGGGGAGACCCAGTACTTC. Translating gives CSVLAGGETQYF.

This clone appeared a single time. The gene calls are TRBV5-4 and TRBJ2-7, with 8 positions matching TRBD2. V was clipped by 0 bases and J by 5 bases; unmatched bases: 10. This CDR3 is 16 amino acids long. Germline V gene sequence: CDR1 SGHNT, CDR2 YYREEE (reference sequence). DNA of the CDR3: TGTGCCAGCAGCTTGGCGTACGCGGGAGGCAGTAACGAGCAGTACTTC. This translates into CASSLAYAGGSNEQYF. Looking up the rest from reference TRBV5-4 and TRBJ2-7 gives the full variable domain: ETGVTQSPTHLIKTRGQQVTLRCSSQSGHNTVSWYQQALGQGPQFIFQYYREEENGRGNFPPRFSGLQFPNYSSELNVNALELDDSALYLCASSLAYAGGSNEQYFGPGTRLTVT.

This chain links TRBV5-1 with TRBJ2-1; D remains ambiguous. Trimming took 4 bases from V and 5 from J, leaving 10 bases between them. Germline CDR1 reads SGHRS; CDR2 reads YFSETQ. The length of the CDR3 is 13 residues. The CDR3 sequence: CASSRDTDNEQFF. The CDR3 DNA follows: TGCGCCAGCAGCCGAGATACCGACAATGAGCAGTTCTTC.

The chain joins TRBV11-3 to TRBJ2-5; 13 bases align to TRBD2. The CDR3 is made up of 17 amino acids. Germline CDR1 and CDR2: SGHNT and YENEEA. V gave up 10 bases and J gave up 4 bases; unmatched junction bases: 15. The CDR3 DNA is TGTGCCACCTCCTACCACGGACTAGCGGGAGTAGTAGAGACCCAGTACTTC. The encoded protein is CATSYHGLAGVVETQYF.

The count of this clone is one. The J gene is TRBJ2-1, the V gene TRBV5-1, with 9 positions matching TRBD2. J was trimmed by 9 bases and V by 1 base; bases with no gene match: 14. CDR1 is SGHRS and CDR2 is YFSETQ in the germline V gene. The CDR3 totals 17 residues. Written as DNA, the CDR3 is TGCGCCAGCAGCTTGCCCCCCGGGACTAGCAGTTATAGTGAGCAGTTCTTC. Translated, it gives CASSLPPGTSSYSEQFF.

The chain is built from TRBV28 and TRBJ1-4, with 9 bases matching TRBD1. J lost 7 bases, V lost 4 bases, and 7 bases had no gene match. Germline loops: CDR1 MDHEN, CDR2 SYDVKM. The CDR3 has 15 residues. The chain's CDR3 is CASSSPGQGFEKLFF. In DNA form, the CDR3 reads TGTGCCAGCAGTTCTCCGGGACAGGGATTTGAAAAACTGTTTTTT.

The chain recombines TRBV7-9 with TRBJ2-5; weak D call: TRBD1 (5 bases). The CDR3 sequence is 14 residues long. The germline V gene has CDR1 SEHNR and CDR2 FQNEAQ (reference sequence). V was pared by 6 bases and J by 5 bases, with 16 bases between. CDR3 in DNA: TGTGCCAGCAGTGGACAAAGAGGCGCGGAGACCCAGTACTTC. Residues: CASSGQRGAETQYF.

The V call is TRBV5-1, the J call TRBJ2-7, with no clear D. Between the trimmed V and J ends, which lost 0 bases and 2 bases, there was a span of 12 bases. Germline V gene sequence: CDR1 SGHRS, CDR2 YFSETQ. CDR3 length equals 15 residues. The CDR3 reads CASSLGGKGPYEQYF. The DNA for the CDR3 is TGCGCCAGCAGCTTGGGAGGAAAAGGGCCCTACGAGCAGTACTTC.

The chain joins TRBV28 to TRBJ1-1; tentatively, D is TRBD1 (5 bases). The CDR3 is made up of 13 amino acids. Trimming took off 3 bases at V and 11 bases at J, with 16 bases between the two ends. Germline V gene data show CDR1 as MDHEN and CDR2 as SYDVKM. CDR3 sequence (DNA): TGTGCCAGCAGTTTCGCAGGGAGGGAATCCGCTTTCTTT. This gives the protein CASSFAGRESAFF.

This chain links TRBV30 with TRBJ2-3; D perhaps matches TRBD2 (6 bases). Germline assignment: CDR1 GTSNPN and CDR2 SVGIG (reference sequence). V lost 8 bases and J lost 2, with 14 bases in between. CDR3 length equals 13 residues. CDR3 nucleotide sequence: TGTGCCATCTCGCCGGGACTCACAGATACGCAGTATTTT. Translating gives CAISPGLTDTQYF.

V gene TRBV18 combines with J gene TRBJ1-5, with TRBD1 matching over 8 bases. The CDR3 sequence is 14 residues long. V lost 4 bases and J lost 6; bases outside the gene matches: 5. In germline, CDR1 is KGHSH, CDR2 LQKENI. For the CDR3, the DNA is TGTGCCAGCTCACTGGACAGGGTTACTCAGCCCCAGCATTTT. It translates to CASSLDRVTQPQHF.

This sequence joins TRBV4-3 and TRBJ2-7, with 7 nucleotides matching TRBD2. This CDR3 has 18 residues. Germline CDR1 and CDR2: LGHNA and YSLEER. The trim removed 3 bases at V and 2 bases at J, leaving 16 bases unmatched. The CDR3 region is CASSQSHLAGVSPYEQYF. CDR3 coding DNA: TGCGCCAGCAGCCAGAGCCATTTGGCGGGAGTTTCCCCCTACGAGCAGTACTTC.

The J gene is TRBJ2-2, the V gene TRBV19, with TRBD1 matching over 7 bases. CDR1 and CDR2 (germline): LNHDA, SQIVND (reference sequence). This CDR3 contains 17 residues. The V gene end was trimmed by 4 bases and the J gene end by 6 bases; junction bases not matched to a gene: 14. CDR3 nucleotides: TGTGCCAGTAGTACCCACCAAAGACAGGGAAGGCCCGGGGAGCTGTTTTTT. It codes for CASSTHQRQGRPGELFF.

Only a few counts were recorded for this clone. This chain uses TRBV11-3 with TRBJ2-1; D possibly corresponds to TRBD2 (6 bases). CDR3 length: 13 amino acids. With 5 bases removed from V and 7 bases from J, the gap between germline ends came to 12 bases. The germline CDR1 and CDR2 sequences are SGHNT and YENEEA. CDR3 sequence (DNA): TGTGCCAGCAGCCAGGGACTCACTAATGAGCAGTTCTTC. It codes for CASSQGLTNEQFF. The variable domain in full, with the rest retrieved from reference TRBV11-3 and TRBJ2-1, is EAGVVQSPRYKIIEKKQPVAFWCNPISGHNTLYWYLQNLGQGPELLIRYENEEAVDDSQLPKDRFSAERLKGVDSTLKIQPAELGDSAVYLCASSQGLTNEQFFGPGTRLTVL.

This chain joins TRBV27 and TRBJ1-2; D is ambiguous. The CDR3 sequence is 15 residues long. Germline lookup yields CDR1 MNHEY and CDR2 SMNVEV (reference sequence). Between the trimmed V and J ends, which lost 6 bases and 4 bases, there was a span of 18 bases. CDR3 in DNA: TGTGCCAGCAGACTTGGCTCGGGTCGAGGCTATGGCTACACCTTC. Amino acids: CASRLGSGRGYGYTF.

The chain couples TRBV10-3 to TRBJ2-7; D gene unclear. Germline CDR1 reads ENHRY; CDR2 reads SYGVKD. Deletions cut 0 bases from V and 3 bases from J, with 9 bases between. The CDR3 spans 14 residues. Written as DNA, the CDR3 is TGTGCCATCAGTGAGTCACAGAACTACTACGAGCAGTACTTC. This translates into CAISESQNYYEQYF.

The V call is TRBV2, the J call TRBJ1-2; unclear D gene. Trimming cost V 1 base and J 10 bases, with 7 bases left between them. Germline lookup yields CDR1 SNHLY and CDR2 FYNNEI. This CDR3 comprises 11 residues. The DNA for the CDR3 is TGTGCCAGCAGTGAAGTCTGGGACTACACCTTC. Translating it yields CASSEVWDYTF.

The CDR3 DNA follows: TGTGCCTGGGCCGGGACAGAGAATTCACCCCTCCACTTT. Translating it yields CAWAGTENSPLHF. V and J are TRBV30 and TRBJ1-6, with 7 bases lining up with TRBD1. CDR1 GTSNPN and CDR2 SVGIG come from the germline V gene (reference sequence). V lost 5 bases to trimming and J lost 7 bases; unmatched junction nucleotides: 5. CDR3 length equals 13 residues.

In its sample, this clone was seen many times. V usage is TRBV2 and J usage is TRBJ1-5; weak D call: TRBD1 (6 bases). Trimming stripped 5 bases from V and 2 bases from J, with 16 bases between. Per germline, CDR1 SNHLY and CDR2 FYNNEI. The CDR3 runs 16 residues. CDR3 in amino acids: CASSLSGVLGNQPQHF. Written as DNA, the CDR3 is TGTGCCAGCAGTCTGTCAGGGGTCCTTGGCAATCAGCCCCAGCATTTT.

This chain links TRBV11-1 with TRBJ2-7; 8 bases align to TRBD1. CDR3 length: 15 amino acids. CDR1 and CDR2 (germline): SGHAT, FQDESV (reference sequence). Unmatched junction bases numbered 7, after V lost 1 base and J lost 5 bases. CDR3 loop: CASSLVRTGSHEQYF. Here the CDR3 DNA reads TGTGCCAGCAGCTTAGTCCGGACAGGGAGTCACGAGCAGTACTTC.

The chain employs TRBV5-1 and TRBJ2-7; D remains ambiguous. CDR1 SGHRS and CDR2 YFSETQ come from the germline V gene. CDR3 length: 14 residues. Trimming removed 0 bases at V and 5 bases at J, with 12 bases between. CDR3 region: CASSLDLLAHEQYF. CDR3 DNA sequence: TGCGCCAGCAGCTTGGATTTGTTAGCCCACGAGCAGTACTTC.